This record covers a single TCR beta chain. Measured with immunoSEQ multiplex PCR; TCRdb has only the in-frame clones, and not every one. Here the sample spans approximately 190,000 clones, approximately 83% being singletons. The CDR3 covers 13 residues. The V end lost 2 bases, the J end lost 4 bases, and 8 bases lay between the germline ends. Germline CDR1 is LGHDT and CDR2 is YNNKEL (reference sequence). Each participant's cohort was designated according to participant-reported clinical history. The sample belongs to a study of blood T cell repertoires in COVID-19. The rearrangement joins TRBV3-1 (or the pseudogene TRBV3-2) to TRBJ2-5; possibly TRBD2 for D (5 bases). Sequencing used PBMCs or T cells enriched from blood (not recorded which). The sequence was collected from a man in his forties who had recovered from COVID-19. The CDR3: CASSQFAGETQYF. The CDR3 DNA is TGTGCCAGCAGCCAATTTGCGGGAGAGACCCAGTACTTC.